This TCR beta chain was captured by sequencing in a study of chemoradiotherapy in HPV16-positive cancers. Trimming cost V 5 bases and J 0 bases, with 11 bases left between them. The CDR3 is made up of 15 amino acids. Germline V gene sequence: CDR1 SGHRS, CDR2 YFSETQ. The table came from immunoSEQ multiplex PCR; TCRdb's copy has only in-frame clones and leaves some out. This sample has about 67,000 clones, with about 90% found just once. Here the sequenced sample was blood, taken from a patient who underwent chemoradiotherapy. The chain has TRBV5-1 and TRBJ2-2; D is uncertain. The sequence derives from a human donor with HPV-associated anogenital cancer. CDR3 amino acids: CASSRTAANTGELFF. The CDR3 nucleotides are TGCGCCAGCAGTCGGACCGCCGCGAACACCGGGGAGCTGTTTTTT.